One sample yielded the 20 T cell receptor beta chains listed below, sequenced in a study of blood T cells in healthy people across ages. Then a second PCR, running roughly 7 to 11 cycles, was carried out with a sample-barcoded 5' primer and a J-beta primer mix. TCRdb reanalysed the 5' RACE reads using MiXCR and keeps one entry per CDR3 protein. The sample consists of some 640,000 distinct CDR3 sequences, 45% to 50% of them appearing once. Specimen: blood. Receptors originate from a woman aged 60 to 75 in good health.

The chain has TRBV27 and TRBJ1-2; D gene uncertain. Germline lookup yields CDR1 MNHEY and CDR2 SMNVEV (reference sequence). V was clipped by 8 bases and J by 2 bases, with 9 bases between them. CDR3 length: 12 residues. CDR3 nucleotide sequence: TGTGCCAGCGGCGCAGGAAACTATGGCTACACCTTC. Encoded protein: CASGAGNYGYTF.

This clonotype was detected only a few times. The rearrangement uses TRBV20-1 and TRBJ1-6; D remains ambiguous. Trimming left V 0 bases short and J 3 bases short, with 12 bases between. Germline CDR1 and CDR2: DFQATT and SNEGSKA (reference sequence). The CDR3 has 16 residues. Written as DNA, the CDR3 is TGCAGTGCTAGAGATGATGGGCAGAACTATAATTCACCCCTCCACTTT. The encoded protein is CSARDDGQNYNSPLHF.

Many counts were recorded for this clonotype. The chain combines TRBV3-1 with TRBJ2-3; no firm D call. CDR3 length: 18 residues. V shed 0 bases and J shed 4 bases, with 20 bases lying between them. CDR1 and CDR2 (germline): LGHDT, YNNKEL (reference sequence). The CDR3 loop is CASSQDLSNSPGADTQYF. DNA of the CDR3: TGTGCCAGCAGCCAAGATTTATCAAATTCCCCCGGTGCAGATACGCAGTATTTT.

On this clonotype itself: One end of the junction is discordant with germline, which a read error may explain. The chain recombines TRBV18 with TRBJ2-7; D gene uncertain. The CDR3 is made up of 13 amino acids. Germline CDR1 and CDR2: KGHSH and LQKENI. DNA of the CDR3: TGTACCAGCTCACCACCGCAAAGCTACGAGCAGTACTTC. It codes for CTSSPPQSYEQYF.

This sequence joins TRBV5-1 and TRBJ1-6; D remains ambiguous. This CDR3 has 17 amino acids. The germline V and J ends were trimmed by 0 bases and 8 bases, with 18 bases remaining between them. Per the germline V gene, CDR1 is SGHRS and CDR2 is YFSETQ. The CDR3 reads CASSLEAVAGYDSPLHF. For the CDR3, the DNA is TGCGCCAGCAGCTTGGAGGCCGTCGCGGGATACGATTCACCCCTCCACTTT. Together with reference TRBV5-1 and TRBJ1-6, the CDR3 gives the full variable domain: KAGVTQTPRYLIKTRGQQVTLSCSPISGHRSVSWYQQTPGQGLQFLFEYFSETQRNKGNFPGRFSGRQFSNSRSEMNVSTLELGDSALYLCASSLEAVAGYDSPLHFGNGTRLTVT.

This clonotype was picked up one time. The chain uses TRBV20-1 and TRBJ2-7; 10 nucleotides match TRBD2. The CDR3 runs 14 residues. CDR1 and CDR2 from the germline V gene are DFQATT and SNEGSKA (reference sequence). The ends lost 5 bases at V and 1 base at J; junction bases unmatched: 5. Here the CDR3 DNA reads TGCAGTGCTCTACGACTAGCGGGTTCCTACGAGCAGTACTTC. This sequence encodes CSALRLAGSYEQYF.

This clonotype was seen many times. The V call is TRBV7-2, the J call TRBJ2-7; D may correspond to TRBD1 or TRBD2 (7 bases each). The ends were cut back, 5 bases at V and 6 bases at J, with 20 bases in the middle. The CDR3 runs 15 residues. CDR1 and CDR2 (germline): SGHTA, FQGNSA. DNA of the CDR3: TGTGCCAGCAGCCGCACTCGACAGGGAGGGAGCGAGCAGTACTTC. Amino acids: CASSRTRQGGSEQYF. The full variable domain, rest sourced from reference TRBV7-2 and TRBJ2-7, is GAGVSQSPSNKVTEKGKDVELRCDPISGHTALYWYRQSLGQGLEFLIYFQGNSAPDKSGLPSDRFSAERTGGSVSTLTIQRTQQEDSAVYLCASSRTRQGGSEQYFGPGTRLTVT.

This chain uses TRBV2 with TRBJ2-3, with no clear D. CDR3 length: 13 residues. Germline CDR1 reads SNHLY; CDR2 reads FYNNEI. The germline V and J ends were trimmed by 3 bases and 7 bases, with 11 bases remaining between them. In DNA, the CDR3 is TGTGCCAGCAGTGACCTAGGCAGTTATACGCAGTATTTT. This gives the protein CASSDLGSYTQYF.

The chain employs TRBV5-6 and TRBJ2-7, with 9 bases identical to TRBD1. TRBJ2-4 matches the DNA end more closely, so the J call is doubtful. The length of the CDR3 is 16 residues. The germline gives CDR1 SGHDT, CDR2 YYEEEE. The DNA for the CDR3 is TGTGCCAGCAGCTATAAGGGACAGGGTGCCAAAAACATTCAGTACTTC. The encoded protein is CASSYKGQGAKNIQYF.

This clonotype showed up just a few times. The gene calls are TRBV20-1 and TRBJ2-5, with 10 bases aligning to TRBD1. The J call may be faulty, since TRBJ2-7 better matches the DNA end. The CDR3 covers 14 residues. Germline V gene sequence: CDR1 DFQATT, CDR2 SNEGSKA (reference sequence). The CDR3 sequence: CSATRDRGFNEQYF. The CDR3 DNA reads as TGCAGTGCCACCCGGGACAGGGGTTTCAACGAGCAGTACTTC.

This clonotype was recorded a few times. V usage is TRBV10-3 and J usage is TRBJ1-2, with TRBD1 identical over 7 bases. The germline gives CDR1 ENHRY, CDR2 SYGVKD. This CDR3 has 19 amino acids. V was pared by 2 bases and J by 6 bases, with 21 bases of the junction left unmatched. CDR3 coding DNA: TGTGCCATCAGTGAGAGTGGGCCGGGACAGTTAGGTTTCCAGGATGGCTACACCTTC. Its protein is CAISESGPGQLGFQDGYTF.

The chain is built from TRBV6-2 or TRBV6-3 and TRBJ2-5; D possibly corresponds to TRBD1 (6 bases). CDR1 is MNHEY and CDR2 is SVGEGT in the germline V gene. The V end was cut by 1 base, the J end by 5 bases, with 23 bases between. This CDR3 is 18 amino acids long. CDR3 region: CASSYLNTRQETRETQYF. The DNA of the CDR3 is TGTGCCAGCAGTTACTTGAATACTCGACAGGAGACGAGGGAGACCCAGTACTTC.

CDR3 in amino acids: CASSHARRGPRWNEQYF. In DNA form, the CDR3 reads TGTGCCAGCAGCCACGCTAGGCGGGGCCCTCGGTGGAATGAGCAGTACTTC. The chain has TRBV7-8 and TRBJ2-5; D may be TRBD2 (6 bases). Per germline, CDR1 SGHVS and CDR2 FQNEAQ. V was pared by 5 bases and J by 11 bases, with 30 bases between. The CDR3 runs 17 residues.

J is TRBJ2-3 and V is TRBV24-1, with D tentatively TRBD1 (6 bases). Germline CDR1 is KGHDR and CDR2 is SFDVKD. The CDR3 extends over 16 amino acids. The V end was cut by 3 bases, the J end by 6 bases, with 18 bases between. The CDR3 nucleotides read TGTGCCACCAGTGATCCTTCGGGGACACCTCCGGATACGCAGTATTTT. It codes for CATSDPSGTPPDTQYF.

The table lists this clonotype with a few counts. This chain joins TRBV12-3 or TRBV12-4 and TRBJ2-1; 9 nucleotides line up with TRBD1. After removal of 5 bases from V and 8 bases from J, the junction contained 16 bases not matched to a gene. There are 17 residues in the CDR3. DNA for the CDR3: TGTGCCAGCAGTAAAGGGACAGGGCTCGTCGTGGGGGATGAGCAGTTCTTC. Translation: CASSKGTGLVVGDEQFF.

This clonotype was observed a few times. The rearrangement joins TRBV20-1 to TRBJ2-3; possibly TRBD1 for D (6 bases). V shed 6 bases and J shed 2 bases, with 18 bases lying between them. The CDR3 totals 15 residues. Germline V lookup: CDR1 DFQATT, CDR2 SNEGSKA (reference sequence). The CDR3 loop is CSAHQAGVNTDTQYF. The DNA for the CDR3 is TGCAGTGCCCATCAGGCAGGGGTGAACACAGATACGCAGTATTTT.

This clonotype was picked up a small number of times. This chain uses TRBV25-1 with TRBJ2-3, with 9 bases fitting TRBD1. CDR3 length: 14 residues. Germline values: CDR1 MGHDK, CDR2 SYGVNS. V trimming: 5 bases; J trimming: 6 bases; junction bases outside the gene matches: 6. CDR3 in DNA: TGTGCCAGCAGTATAACAGGGGGCAAGGATACGCAGTATTTT. It encodes CASSITGGKDTQYF. The full variable domain, in which reference TRBV25-1 and TRBJ2-3 provide the parts outside the CDR3, is EADIYQTPRYLVIGTGKKITLECSQTMGHDKMYWYQQDPGMELHLIHYSYGVNSTEKGDLSSESTVSRIRTEHFPLTLESARPSHTSQYLCASSITGGKDTQYFGPGTRLTVL.

This clonotype was counted only a few times. This chain uses TRBV25-1 with TRBJ1-1, with a possible D match to TRBD1 (6 bases). The CDR3 extends over 15 amino acids. Trimming took 4 bases from V and 0 from J, leaving 12 bases between them. Germline values: CDR1 MGHDK, CDR2 SYGVNS. CDR3 nucleotide sequence: TGTGCCAGCAGTGGAGGGGGAATTCTGAACACTGAAGCTTTCTTT. This sequence encodes CASSGGGILNTEAFF.

In its sample, this clonotype was seen a few times. The V gene is TRBV18, the J gene TRBJ2-1, with 8 bases matching TRBD2. The CDR3 has 15 amino acids. Germline CDR1 reads KGHSH; CDR2 reads LQKENI. The V and J ends lost 5 bases and 3 bases, in that order; junction bases with no gene match: 6. CDR3 sequence reads: CASSYGLADYNEQFF. The CDR3 DNA is TGTGCCAGCTCATACGGACTAGCTGACTACAATGAGCAGTTCTTC.

In this sample, this clonotype turned up a few times. This chain uses TRBV28 with TRBJ2-7, with D possibly TRBD1 on 5 matching bases. The germline V gene encodes CDR1 MDHEN and CDR2 SYDVKM. CDR3 length: 13 residues. V was trimmed by 5 bases and J by 7 bases, leaving 15 bases between them. As DNA, the CDR3 is TGTGCCAGCAGTGTATCCGACAGACATGAGCAGTACTTC. Its translation is CASSVSDRHEQYF.